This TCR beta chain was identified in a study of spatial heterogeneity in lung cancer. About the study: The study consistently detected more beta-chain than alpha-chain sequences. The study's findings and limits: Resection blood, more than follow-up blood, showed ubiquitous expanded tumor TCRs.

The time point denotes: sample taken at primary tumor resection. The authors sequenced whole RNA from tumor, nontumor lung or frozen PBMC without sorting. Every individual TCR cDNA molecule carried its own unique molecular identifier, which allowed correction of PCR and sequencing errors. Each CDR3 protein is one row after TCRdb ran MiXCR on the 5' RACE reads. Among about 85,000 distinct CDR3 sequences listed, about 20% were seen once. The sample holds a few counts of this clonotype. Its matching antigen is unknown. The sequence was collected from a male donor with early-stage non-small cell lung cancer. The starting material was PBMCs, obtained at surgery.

CDR3 region: CASSQDLAGTTQNNEQFF. In DNA, the CDR3 is TGTGCCAGCAGCCAAGATCTGGCGGGGACTACACAGAACAATGAGCAGTTCTTC. The chain is built from TRBV3-1 and TRBJ2-1; 7 bases line up with TRBD2. Trimming removed 0 bases from V and 5 bases from J; junction bases left unmatched: 13. Germline loops: CDR1 LGHDT, CDR2 YNNKEL (reference sequence). This CDR3 is 18 amino acids long.